This T cell receptor (beta chain) was recorded in a study of regulatory T cells in long-lasting Graves disease. Construction of TCR beta libraries relied on iRepertoire HTBI primers and on Arm-PCR targeting CDR3 regions. TCRdb fed the multiplex PCR reads into MiXCR, producing one record per CDR3 protein. The profile covers under 500,000 distinct CDR3 sequences, with around 17% appearing a single time and about 11% taken by the ten largest. CDR1 SGDLS and CDR2 YYNGEE come from the germline V gene. The CDR3 sequence is 15 residues long. The trim removed 4 bases at V and 6 bases at J, leaving 5 bases unmatched. Time point of the sample: newly diagnosed GD, antithyroid drugs for less than 3 months. After RNA was extracted from PBMCs, the TCR library was made from it. Findings of the study overall: With persistent disease, TRBV28, TRBJ1-2 and TRBJ2-5 were the favored segments.

This clonotype turned up a few times. Antigen unknown. The sample also formed part of further work on T cells in Graves' hyperthyroidism and ophthalmopathy. That study reports: Model-based prediction identified ophthalmopathy a median roughly 5.9 months prior to its onset.

The material was peripheral blood mononuclear cells (PBMCs), obtained at new diagnosis, from a patient treated with antithyroid drugs. The chain employs TRBV9 and TRBJ2-1; TRBD2 aligns across 12 bases. This TCR derives from a woman aged 25 to 39 with Graves disease. CDR3 residues: CASSSGLAGLNEQFF. The CDR3 bases are TGTGCCAGCAGCTCTGGACTAGCGGGACTCAATGAGCAGTTCTTC.